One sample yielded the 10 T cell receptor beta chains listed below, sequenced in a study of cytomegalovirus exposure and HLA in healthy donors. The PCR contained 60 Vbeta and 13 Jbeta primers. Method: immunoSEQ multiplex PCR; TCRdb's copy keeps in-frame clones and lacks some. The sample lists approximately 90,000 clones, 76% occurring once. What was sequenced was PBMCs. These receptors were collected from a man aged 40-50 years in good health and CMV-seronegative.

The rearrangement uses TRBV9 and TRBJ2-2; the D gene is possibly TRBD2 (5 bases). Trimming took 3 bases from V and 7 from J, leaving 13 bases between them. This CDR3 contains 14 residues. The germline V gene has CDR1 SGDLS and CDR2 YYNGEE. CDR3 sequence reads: CASSDPGSGGELFF. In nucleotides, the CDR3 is TGTGCCAGCAGCGATCCGGGGTCCGGCGGGGAGCTGTTTTTT.

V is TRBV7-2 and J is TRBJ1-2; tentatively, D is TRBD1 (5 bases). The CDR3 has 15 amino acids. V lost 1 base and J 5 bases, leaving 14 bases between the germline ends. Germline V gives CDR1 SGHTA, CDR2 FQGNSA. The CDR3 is CASSLGEGHKYGYTF. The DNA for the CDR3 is TGTGCCAGCAGCTTAGGGGAGGGGCACAAATATGGCTACACCTTC.

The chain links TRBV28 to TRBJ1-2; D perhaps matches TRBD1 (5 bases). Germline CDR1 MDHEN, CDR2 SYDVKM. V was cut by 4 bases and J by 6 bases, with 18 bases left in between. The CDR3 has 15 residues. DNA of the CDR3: TGTGCCAGCAGTTCGCCGCGGGGGGAAGGGAATGGCTACACCTTC. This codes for CASSSPRGEGNGYTF.

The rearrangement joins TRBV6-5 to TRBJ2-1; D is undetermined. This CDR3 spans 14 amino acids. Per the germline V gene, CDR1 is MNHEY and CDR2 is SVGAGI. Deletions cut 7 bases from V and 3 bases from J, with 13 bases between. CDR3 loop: CASTDSSRYNEQFF. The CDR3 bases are TGTGCCAGCACCGATAGTAGTCGCTACAATGAGCAGTTCTTC.

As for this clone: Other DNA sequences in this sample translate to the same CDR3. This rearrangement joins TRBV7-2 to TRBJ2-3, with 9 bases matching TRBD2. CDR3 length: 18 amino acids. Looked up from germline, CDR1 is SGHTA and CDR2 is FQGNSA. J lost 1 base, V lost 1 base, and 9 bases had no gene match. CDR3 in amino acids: CASSLELAGGDRTDTQYF. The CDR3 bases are TGTGCCAGCAGCTTAGAGCTGGCGGGGGGGGATCGCACAGATACGCAGTATTTT.

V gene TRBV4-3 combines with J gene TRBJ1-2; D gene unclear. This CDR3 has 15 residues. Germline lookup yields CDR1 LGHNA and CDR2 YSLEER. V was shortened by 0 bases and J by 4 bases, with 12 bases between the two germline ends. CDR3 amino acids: CASSQDTEGIYGYTF. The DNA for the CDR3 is TGCGCCAGCAGCCAAGATACAGAGGGCATCTATGGCTACACCTTC.

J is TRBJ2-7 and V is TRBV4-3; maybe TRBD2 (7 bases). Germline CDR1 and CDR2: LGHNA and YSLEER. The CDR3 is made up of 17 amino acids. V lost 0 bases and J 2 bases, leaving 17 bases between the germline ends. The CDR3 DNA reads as TGCGCCAGCAGCCAAGATCGGGGGGCAGGGTTAGCCTACGAGCAGTACTTC. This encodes CASSQDRGAGLAYEQYF.

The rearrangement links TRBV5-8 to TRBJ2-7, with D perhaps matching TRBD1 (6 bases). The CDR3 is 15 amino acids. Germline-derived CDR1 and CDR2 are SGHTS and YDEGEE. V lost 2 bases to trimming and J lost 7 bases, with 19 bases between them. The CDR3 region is CASSLWGLEGEEQYF. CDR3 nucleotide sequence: TGTGCCAGCAGCTTATGGGGGCTCGAAGGGGAAGAGCAGTACTTC.

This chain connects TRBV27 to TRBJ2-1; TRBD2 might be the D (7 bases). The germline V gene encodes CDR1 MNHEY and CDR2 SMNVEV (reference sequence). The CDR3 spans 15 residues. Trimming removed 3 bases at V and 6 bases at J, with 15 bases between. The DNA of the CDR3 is TGTGCCAGCAGTTTGGTGGGGGGGCGTACCAATGAGCAGTTCTTC. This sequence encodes CASSLVGGRTNEQFF.

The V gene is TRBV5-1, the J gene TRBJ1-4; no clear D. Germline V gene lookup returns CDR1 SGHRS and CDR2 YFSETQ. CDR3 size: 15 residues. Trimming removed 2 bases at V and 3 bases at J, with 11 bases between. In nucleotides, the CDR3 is TGCGCCAGCAGCTTATCAGCGGGTTCTAATGAAAAACTGTTTTTT. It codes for CASSLSAGSNEKLFF.